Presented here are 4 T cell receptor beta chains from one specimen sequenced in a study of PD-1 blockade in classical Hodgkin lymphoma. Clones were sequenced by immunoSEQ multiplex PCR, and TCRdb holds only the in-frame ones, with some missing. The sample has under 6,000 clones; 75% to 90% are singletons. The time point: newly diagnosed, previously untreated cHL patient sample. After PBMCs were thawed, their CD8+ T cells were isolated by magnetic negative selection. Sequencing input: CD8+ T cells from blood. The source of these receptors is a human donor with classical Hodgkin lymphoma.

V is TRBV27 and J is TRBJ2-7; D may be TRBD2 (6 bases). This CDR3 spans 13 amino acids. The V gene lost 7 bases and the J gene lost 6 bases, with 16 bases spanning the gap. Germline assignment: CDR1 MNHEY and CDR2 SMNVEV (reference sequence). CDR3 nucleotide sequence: TGTGCCAGCACCTTCGGGATGGGGGGCGAGCAGTACTTC. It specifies CASTFGMGGEQYF.

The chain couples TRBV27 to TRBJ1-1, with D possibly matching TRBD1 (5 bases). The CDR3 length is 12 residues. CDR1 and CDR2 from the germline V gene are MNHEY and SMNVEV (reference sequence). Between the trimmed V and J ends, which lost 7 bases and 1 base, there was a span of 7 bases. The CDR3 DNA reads TGTGCCAGCATGGGGGGGAACACTGAAGCTTTCTTT. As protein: CASMGGNTEAFF.

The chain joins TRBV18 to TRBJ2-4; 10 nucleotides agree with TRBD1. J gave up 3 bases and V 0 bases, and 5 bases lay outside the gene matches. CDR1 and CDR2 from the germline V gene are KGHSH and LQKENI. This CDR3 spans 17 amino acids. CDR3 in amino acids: CASSPPGTGEVKNIQYF. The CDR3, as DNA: TGTGCCAGCTCACCACCGGGGACAGGGGAGGTCAAAAACATTCAGTACTTC.

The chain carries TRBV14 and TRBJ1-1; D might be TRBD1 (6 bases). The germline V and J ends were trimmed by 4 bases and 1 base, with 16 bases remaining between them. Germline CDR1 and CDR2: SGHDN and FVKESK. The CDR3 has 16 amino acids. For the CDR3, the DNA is TGTGCCAGCAGCCCGTTCGGGGGGGGGCCGAACACTGAAGCTTTCTTT. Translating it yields CASSPFGGGPNTEAFF.